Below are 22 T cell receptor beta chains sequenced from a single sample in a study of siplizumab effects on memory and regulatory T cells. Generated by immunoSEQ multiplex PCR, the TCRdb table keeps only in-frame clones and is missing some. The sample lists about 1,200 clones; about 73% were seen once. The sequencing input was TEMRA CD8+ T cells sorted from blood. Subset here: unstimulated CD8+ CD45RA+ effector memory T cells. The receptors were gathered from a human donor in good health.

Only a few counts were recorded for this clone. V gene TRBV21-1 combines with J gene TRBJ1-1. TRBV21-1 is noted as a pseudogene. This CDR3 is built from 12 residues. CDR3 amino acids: CASSGSNTEAFF. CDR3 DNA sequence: TGTGCCAGCAGCGGTTCGAACACTGAAGCTTTCTTT.

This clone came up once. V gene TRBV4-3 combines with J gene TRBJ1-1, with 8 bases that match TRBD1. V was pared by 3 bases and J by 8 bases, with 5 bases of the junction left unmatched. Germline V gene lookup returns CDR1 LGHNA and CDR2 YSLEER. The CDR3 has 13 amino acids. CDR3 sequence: CASSQGDRGEAFF. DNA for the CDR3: TGCGCCAGCAGCCAGGGTGACAGGGGAGAAGCTTTCTTT.

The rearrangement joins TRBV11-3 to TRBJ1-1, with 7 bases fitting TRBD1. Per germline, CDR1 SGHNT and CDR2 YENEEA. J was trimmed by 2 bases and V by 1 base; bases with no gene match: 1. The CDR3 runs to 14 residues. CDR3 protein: CASSLGGGNTEAFF. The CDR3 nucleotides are TGTGCCAGCAGCTTAGGAGGGGGCAACACTGAAGCTTTCTTT.

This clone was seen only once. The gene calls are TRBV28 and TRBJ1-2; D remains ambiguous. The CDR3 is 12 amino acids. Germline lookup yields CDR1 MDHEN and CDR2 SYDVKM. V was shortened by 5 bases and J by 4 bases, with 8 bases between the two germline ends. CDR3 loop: CASSPGSYGYTF. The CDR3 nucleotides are TGTGCCAGCAGTCCGGGGTCCTATGGCTACACCTTC.

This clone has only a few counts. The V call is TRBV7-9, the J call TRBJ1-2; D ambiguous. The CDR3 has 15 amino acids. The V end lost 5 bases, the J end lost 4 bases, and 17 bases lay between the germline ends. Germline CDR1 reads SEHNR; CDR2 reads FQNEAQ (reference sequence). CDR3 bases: TGTGCCAGCAGCCAAGATGCGGCCGGGTTCTATGGCTACACCTTC. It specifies CASSQDAAGFYGYTF.

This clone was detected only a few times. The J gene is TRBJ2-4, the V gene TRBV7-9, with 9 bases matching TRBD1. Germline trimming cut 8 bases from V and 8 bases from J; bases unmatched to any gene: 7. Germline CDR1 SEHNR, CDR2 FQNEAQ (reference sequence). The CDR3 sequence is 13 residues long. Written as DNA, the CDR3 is TGTGCCAGCGGGGGACAGGGAATACACATTCAGTACTTC. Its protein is CASGGQGIHIQYF.

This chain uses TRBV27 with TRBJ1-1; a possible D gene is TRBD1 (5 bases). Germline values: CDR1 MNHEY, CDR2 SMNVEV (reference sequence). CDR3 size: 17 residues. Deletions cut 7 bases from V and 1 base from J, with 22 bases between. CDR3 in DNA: TGTGCCAGCAATGTCGGACACCTCCCCGTTGGGAACACTGAAGCTTTCTTT. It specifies CASNVGHLPVGNTEAFF.

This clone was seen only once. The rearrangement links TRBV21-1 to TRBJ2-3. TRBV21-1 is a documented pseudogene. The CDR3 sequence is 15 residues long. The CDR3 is CASPGYGKDTDTQYF. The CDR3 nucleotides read TGTGCCAGCCCCGGATATGGGAAAGACACAGATACGCAGTATTTT.

In DNA, the CDR3 is TGTGCCAGCAGCCCGGGGGGACAGGGTCCGGGCTACACCTTC. Protein: CASSPGGQGPGYTF. The J gene is TRBJ1-2, the V gene TRBV7-8; 9 bases are a match to TRBD1. Trimming at V came to 5 bases and at J to 8 bases, leaving 9 bases not matched to a gene. The CDR3 has 14 residues. Germline CDR1 is SGHVS and CDR2 is FQNEAQ.

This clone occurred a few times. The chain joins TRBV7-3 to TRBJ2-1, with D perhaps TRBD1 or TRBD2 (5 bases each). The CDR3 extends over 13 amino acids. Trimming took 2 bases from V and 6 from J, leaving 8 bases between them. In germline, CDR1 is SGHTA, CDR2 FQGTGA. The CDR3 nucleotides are TGTGCCAGCAGCTTAGAGGGGCTCAATGAGCAGTTCTTC. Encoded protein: CASSLEGLNEQFF.

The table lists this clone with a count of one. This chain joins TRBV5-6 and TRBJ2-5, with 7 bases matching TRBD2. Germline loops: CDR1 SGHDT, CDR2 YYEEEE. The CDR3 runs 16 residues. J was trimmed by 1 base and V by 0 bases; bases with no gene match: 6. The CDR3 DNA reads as TGTGCCAGCAGCTTGGCAGGCTTAGCGGGCCAAGAGACCCAGTACTTC. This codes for CASSLAGLAGQETQYF.

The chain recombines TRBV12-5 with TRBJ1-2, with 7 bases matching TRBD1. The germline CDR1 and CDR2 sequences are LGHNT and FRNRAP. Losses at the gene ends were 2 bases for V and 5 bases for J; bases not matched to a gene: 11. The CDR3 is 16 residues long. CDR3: CASGLYPRDRVYGYTF. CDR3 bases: TGTGCTAGTGGTTTGTACCCCCGGGACAGAGTTTATGGCTACACCTTC.

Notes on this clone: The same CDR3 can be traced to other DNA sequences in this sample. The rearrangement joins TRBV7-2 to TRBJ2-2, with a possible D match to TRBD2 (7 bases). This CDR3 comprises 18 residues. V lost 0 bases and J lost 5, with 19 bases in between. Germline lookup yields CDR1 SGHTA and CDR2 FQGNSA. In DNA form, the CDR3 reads TGTGCCAGCAGCTTAGCCCGGAGGGGGGAGGGGCGAACCGGGGAGCTGTTTTTT. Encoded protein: CASSLARRGEGRTGELFF.

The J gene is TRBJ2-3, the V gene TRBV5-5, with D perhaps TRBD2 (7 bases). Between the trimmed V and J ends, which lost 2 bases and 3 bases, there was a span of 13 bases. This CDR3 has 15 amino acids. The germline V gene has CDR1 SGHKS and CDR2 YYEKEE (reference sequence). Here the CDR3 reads CASSFRGAKTDTQYF. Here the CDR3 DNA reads TGTGCCAGCAGCTTCCGGGGGGCGAAGACAGATACGCAGTATTTT.

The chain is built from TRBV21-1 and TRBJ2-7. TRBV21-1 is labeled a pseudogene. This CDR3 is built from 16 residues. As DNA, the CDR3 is TGTGCCAGCAGCCGATTTTTGCTACACGTGTTAGACGAGCAGTACTTC. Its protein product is CASSRFLLHVLDEQYF.

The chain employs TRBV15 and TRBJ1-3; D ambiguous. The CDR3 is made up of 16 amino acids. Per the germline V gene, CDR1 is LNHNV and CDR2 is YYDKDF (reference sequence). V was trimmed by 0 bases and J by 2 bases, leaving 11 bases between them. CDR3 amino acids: CATSRDKAAPGNTIYF. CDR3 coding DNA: TGTGCCACCAGCAGAGATAAGGCGGCGCCTGGAAACACCATATATTTT.

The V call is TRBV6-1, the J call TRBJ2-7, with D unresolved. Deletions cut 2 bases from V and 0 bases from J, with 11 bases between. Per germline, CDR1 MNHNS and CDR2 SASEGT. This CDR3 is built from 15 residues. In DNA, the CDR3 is TGTGCCAGCAGTGAAAGAGCTTATTACTCCTACGAGCAGTACTTC. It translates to CASSERAYYSYEQYF.

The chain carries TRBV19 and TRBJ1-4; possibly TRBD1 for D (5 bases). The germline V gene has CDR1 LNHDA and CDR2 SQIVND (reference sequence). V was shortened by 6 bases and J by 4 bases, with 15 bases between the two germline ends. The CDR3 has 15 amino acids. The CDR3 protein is CASRDGGRRNEKLFF. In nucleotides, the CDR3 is TGTGCCAGTAGGGATGGGGGAAGACGTAATGAAAAACTGTTTTTT. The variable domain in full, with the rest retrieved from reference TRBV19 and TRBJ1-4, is DGGITQSPKYLFRKEGQNVTLSCEQNLNHDAMYWYRQDPGQGLRLIYYSQIVNDFQKGDIAEGYSVSREKKESFPLTVTSAQKNPTAFYLCASRDGGRRNEKLFFGSGTQLSVL.

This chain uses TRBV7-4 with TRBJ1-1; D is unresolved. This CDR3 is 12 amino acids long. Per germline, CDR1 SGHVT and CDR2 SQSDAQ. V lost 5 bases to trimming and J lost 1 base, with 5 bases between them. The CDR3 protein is CASSGSNTEAFF. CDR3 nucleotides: TGTGCCAGCAGCGGTTCGAACACTGAAGCTTTCTTT.

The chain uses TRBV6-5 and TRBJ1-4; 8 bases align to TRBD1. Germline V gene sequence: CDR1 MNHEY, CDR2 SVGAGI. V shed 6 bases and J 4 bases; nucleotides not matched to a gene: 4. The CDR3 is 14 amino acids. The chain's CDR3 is CASSLGQGNEKLFF. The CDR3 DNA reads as TGTGCCAGCAGCTTAGGACAGGGTAATGAAAAACTGTTTTTT.

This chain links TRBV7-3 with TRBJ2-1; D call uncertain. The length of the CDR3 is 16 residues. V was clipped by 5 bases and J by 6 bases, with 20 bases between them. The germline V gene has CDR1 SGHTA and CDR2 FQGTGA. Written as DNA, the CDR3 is TGTGCCAGCAGCCCTGATAGTATTCATGACGGCAATGAGCAGTTCTTC. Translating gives CASSPDSIHDGNEQFF.

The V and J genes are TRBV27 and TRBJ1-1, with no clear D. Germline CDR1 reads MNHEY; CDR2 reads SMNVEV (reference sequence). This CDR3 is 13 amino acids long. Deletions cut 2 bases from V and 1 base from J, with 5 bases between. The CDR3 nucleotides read TGTGCCAGCAGTTTAGCGAGGAACACTGAAGCTTTCTTT. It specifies CASSLARNTEAFF.